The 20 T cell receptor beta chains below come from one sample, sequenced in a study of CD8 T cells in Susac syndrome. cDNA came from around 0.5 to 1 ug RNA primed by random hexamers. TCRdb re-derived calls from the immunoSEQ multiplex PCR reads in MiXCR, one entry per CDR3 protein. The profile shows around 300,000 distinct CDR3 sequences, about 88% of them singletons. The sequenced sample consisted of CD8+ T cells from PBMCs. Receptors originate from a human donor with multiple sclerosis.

This CDR3 is CASSYSTGEQYF. CDR3 bases: TGTGCCAGCAGTTACTCTACGGGGGAGCAGTACTTC. The V and J genes are TRBV6-2 or TRBV6-3 and TRBJ2-7, with a possible D match to TRBD2 (5 bases). The length of the CDR3 is 12 residues. Germline V gene data show CDR1 as MNHEY and CDR2 as SVGEGT. The V gene lost 0 bases and the J gene lost 7 bases, with 7 bases spanning the gap.

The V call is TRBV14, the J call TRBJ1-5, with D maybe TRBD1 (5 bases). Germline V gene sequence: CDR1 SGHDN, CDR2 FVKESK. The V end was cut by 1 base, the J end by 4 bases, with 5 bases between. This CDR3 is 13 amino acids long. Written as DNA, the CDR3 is TGTGCCAGCAGCCAAGCAGGGAATCAGCCCCAGCATTTT. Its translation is CASSQAGNQPQHF.

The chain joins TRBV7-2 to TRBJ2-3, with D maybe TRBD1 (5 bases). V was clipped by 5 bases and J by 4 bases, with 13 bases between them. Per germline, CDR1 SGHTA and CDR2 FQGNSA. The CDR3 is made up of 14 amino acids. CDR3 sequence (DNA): TGTGCCAGCAGCCGACTCATGGGGCCAGATACGCAGTATTTT. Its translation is CASSRLMGPDTQYF.

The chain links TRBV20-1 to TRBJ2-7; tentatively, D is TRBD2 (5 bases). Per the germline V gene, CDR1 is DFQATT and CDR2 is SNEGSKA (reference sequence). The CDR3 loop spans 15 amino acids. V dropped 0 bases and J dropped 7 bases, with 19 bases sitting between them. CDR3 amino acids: CSARDLVALTEEQYF. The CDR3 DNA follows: TGCAGTGCTAGAGATCTGGTAGCGCTTACGGAGGAGCAGTACTTC.

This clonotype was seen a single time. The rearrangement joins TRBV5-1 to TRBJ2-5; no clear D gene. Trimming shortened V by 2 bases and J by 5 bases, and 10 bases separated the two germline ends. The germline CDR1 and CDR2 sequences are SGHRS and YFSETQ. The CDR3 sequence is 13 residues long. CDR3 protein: CASSFGRMETQYF. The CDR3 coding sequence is TGCGCCAGCAGCTTCGGCCGGATGGAGACCCAGTACTTC.

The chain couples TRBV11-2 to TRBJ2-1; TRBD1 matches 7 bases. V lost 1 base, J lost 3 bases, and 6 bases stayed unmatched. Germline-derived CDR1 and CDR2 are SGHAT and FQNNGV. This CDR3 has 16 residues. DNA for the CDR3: TGTGCCAGCAGCTTAGGGGTCGGGACAGTCTACAATGAGCAGTTCTTC. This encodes CASSLGVGTVYNEQFF.

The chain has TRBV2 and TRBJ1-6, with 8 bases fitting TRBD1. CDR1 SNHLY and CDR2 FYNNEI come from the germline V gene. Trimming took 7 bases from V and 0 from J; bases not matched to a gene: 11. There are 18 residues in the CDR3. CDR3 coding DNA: TGTGCCAGCATAAGCCGGACAGGGCCCGGCTCCTATAATTCACCCCTCCACTTT. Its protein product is CASISRTGPGSYNSPLHF.

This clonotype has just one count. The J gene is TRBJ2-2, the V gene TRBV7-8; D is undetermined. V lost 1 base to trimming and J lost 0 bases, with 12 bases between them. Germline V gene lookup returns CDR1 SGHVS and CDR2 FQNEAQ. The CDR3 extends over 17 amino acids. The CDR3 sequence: CASSLVSRTANTGELFF. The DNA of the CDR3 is TGTGCCAGCAGCTTAGTATCGCGGACCGCGAACACCGGGGAGCTGTTTTTT.

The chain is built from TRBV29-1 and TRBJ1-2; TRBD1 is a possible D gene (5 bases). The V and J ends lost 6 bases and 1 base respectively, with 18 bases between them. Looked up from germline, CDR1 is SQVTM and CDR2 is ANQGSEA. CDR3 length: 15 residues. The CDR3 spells CSVTPGQPLNYGYTF. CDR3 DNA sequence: TGCAGCGTAACCCCAGGACAACCGCTTAACTATGGCTACACCTTC.

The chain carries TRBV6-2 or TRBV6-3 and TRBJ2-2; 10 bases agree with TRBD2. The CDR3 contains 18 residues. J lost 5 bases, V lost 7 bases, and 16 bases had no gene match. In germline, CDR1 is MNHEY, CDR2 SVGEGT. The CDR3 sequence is CASTTRILAGLGTGELFF. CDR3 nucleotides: TGTGCCAGCACTACCCGGATACTAGCGGGGCTGGGAACCGGGGAGCTGTTTTTT.

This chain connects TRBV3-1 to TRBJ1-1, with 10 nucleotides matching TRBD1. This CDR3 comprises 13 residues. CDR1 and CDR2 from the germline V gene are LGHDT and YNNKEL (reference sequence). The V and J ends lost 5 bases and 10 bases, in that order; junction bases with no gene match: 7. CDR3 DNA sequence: TGTGCCAGCAGCTCACCCGGGACAGGGGCAGCTTTCTTT. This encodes CASSSPGTGAAFF.

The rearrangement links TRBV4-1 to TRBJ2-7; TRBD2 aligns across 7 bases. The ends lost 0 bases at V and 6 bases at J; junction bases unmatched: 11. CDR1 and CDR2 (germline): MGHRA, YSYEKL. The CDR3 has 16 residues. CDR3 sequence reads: CASSQEMGLPLSEQYF. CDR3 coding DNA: TGCGCCAGCAGCCAAGAGATGGGACTACCCCTTTCCGAGCAGTACTTC.

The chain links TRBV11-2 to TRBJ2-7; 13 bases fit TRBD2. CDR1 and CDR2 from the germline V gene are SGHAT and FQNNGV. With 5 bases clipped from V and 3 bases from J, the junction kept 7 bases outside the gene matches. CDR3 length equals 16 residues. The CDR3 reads CASSLGLAGEGYEQYF. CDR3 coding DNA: TGTGCCAGCAGCCTAGGACTAGCGGGAGAGGGCTACGAGCAGTACTTC.

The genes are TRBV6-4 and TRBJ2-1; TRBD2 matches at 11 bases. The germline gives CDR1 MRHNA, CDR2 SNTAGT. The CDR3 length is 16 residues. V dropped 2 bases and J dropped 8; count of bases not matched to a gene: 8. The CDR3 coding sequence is TGTGCCAGCAGTGACGATAGCGGGGGGGCCGTGGATGAGCAGTTCTTC. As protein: CASSDDSGGAVDEQFF.

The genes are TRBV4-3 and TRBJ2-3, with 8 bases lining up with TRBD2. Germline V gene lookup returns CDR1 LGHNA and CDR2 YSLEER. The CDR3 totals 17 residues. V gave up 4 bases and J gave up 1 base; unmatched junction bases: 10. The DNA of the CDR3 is TGCGCCAGCAGCCCCCGTCCTGGACTAGCAGGCACAGATACGCAGTATTTT. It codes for CASSPRPGLAGTDTQYF.

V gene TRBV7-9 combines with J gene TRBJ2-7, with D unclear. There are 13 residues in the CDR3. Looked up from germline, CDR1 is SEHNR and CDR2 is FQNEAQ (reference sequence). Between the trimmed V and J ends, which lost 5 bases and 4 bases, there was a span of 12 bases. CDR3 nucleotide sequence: TGTGCCAGCAGCCTTAGTATAGGGTACGAGCAGTACTTC. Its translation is CASSLSIGYEQYF.

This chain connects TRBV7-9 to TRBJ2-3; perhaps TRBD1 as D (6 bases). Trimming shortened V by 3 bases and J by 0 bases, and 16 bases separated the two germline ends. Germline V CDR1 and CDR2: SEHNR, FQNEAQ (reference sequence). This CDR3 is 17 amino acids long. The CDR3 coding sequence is TGTGCCAGCAGCTTCGGACAGCACCCCTCCAGCACAGATACGCAGTATTTT. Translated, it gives CASSFGQHPSSTDTQYF.

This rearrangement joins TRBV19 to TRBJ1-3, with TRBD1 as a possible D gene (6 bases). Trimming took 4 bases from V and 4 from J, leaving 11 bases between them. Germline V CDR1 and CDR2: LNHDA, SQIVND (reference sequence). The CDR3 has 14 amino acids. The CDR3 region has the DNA TGTGCCAGTAGTACACAGGGAACCGGAAACACCATATATTTT. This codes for CASSTQGTGNTIYF.

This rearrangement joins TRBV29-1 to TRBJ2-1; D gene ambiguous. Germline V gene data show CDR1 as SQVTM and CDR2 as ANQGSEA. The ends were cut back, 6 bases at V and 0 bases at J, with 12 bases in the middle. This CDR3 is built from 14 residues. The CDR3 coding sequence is TGCAGCGTCCCGTTCGGGCCCTCCTACAATGAGCAGTTCTTC. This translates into CSVPFGPSYNEQFF.

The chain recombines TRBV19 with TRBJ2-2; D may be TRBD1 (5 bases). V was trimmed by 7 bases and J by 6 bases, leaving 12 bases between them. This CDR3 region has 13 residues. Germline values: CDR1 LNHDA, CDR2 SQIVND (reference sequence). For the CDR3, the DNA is TGTGCCAGTACCCCAGGGTATCCCGGGGAGCTGTTTTTT. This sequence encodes CASTPGYPGELFF.